This TCR beta chain was captured in a study of T cell changes during pregnancy in multiple sclerosis. Produced via immunoSEQ multiplex PCR; TCRdb's table is partial and in-frame only. The sample includes approximately 120,000 clones, about 96% of them seen just once. Germline V lookup: CDR1 MNHNS, CDR2 SASEGT. The CDR3 covers 18 residues. V shed 2 bases and J 0 bases; nucleotides not matched to a gene: 8. The sequenced sample was peripheral blood, obtained after pregnancy. This rearrangement joins TRBV6-1 to TRBJ2-3, with 10 bases identical to TRBD1. The receptor's source is a female donor with multiple sclerosis, enrolled in a pregnancy study. CDR3: CASSETWGGQGSTDTQYF. DNA for the CDR3: TGTGCCAGCAGTGAAACTTGGGGGGGACAGGGGAGCACAGATACGCAGTATTTT.